The 27 T cell receptor beta chains reported below all come from one sample, sequenced in a study of T cells in women clearing cervical HPV infection. This table comes from immunoSEQ multiplex PCR, and its TCRdb copy is limited to in-frame clones, with some not included. Its table records about 25,000 clones. The source material was blood buffy coat. Receptor source: a woman aged 18 to 69 with a cervical HPV16 infection that either progressed to CIN3+ or cleared (not recorded which).

The DNA read from the CDR3 is TGTGCCAGTACCGATCGTAGGAACACTGAA. Its protein product is CASTDRRNTE. In full, the CDR3 is CASTDRRNTEAFF. The chain carries TRBV19 and TRBJ1-1; D call uncertain. The sequenced fragment ends 3 residues before the CDR3 boundary, so the rest is inferred from the germline J gene. Germline V gene data show CDR1 as LNHDA and CDR2 as SQIVND (reference sequence). Trimming stripped 7 bases from V and 1 base from J, with 10 bases between. There are 13 residues in the CDR3.

On this clone: At one end the junction does not follow the germline gene, possibly because of a read error. The read falls 3 residues short of the CDR3 end, and the missing part is taken from the germline J gene. This sequence joins TRBV4-2 and TRBJ2-7; tentative D call: TRBD1 (6 bases). Germline V gene sequence: CDR1 LGHNA, CDR2 YNFKEQ. This CDR3 comprises 15 residues. CDR3 sequence: CASSQDLVSGAEQYF. The DNA read from the CDR3 is TGCGCCAGCAGCCAAGATCTGGTGTCAGGGGCCGAG.

In regard to this clone: The read terminates 3 residues before the CDR3 end, so the remaining end is supplied by the germline J gene. The chain recombines TRBV13 with TRBJ1-2; D perhaps matches TRBD1 (6 bases). Germline CDR1 is PRHDT and CDR2 is FYEKMQ (reference sequence). V gave up 1 base and J gave up 7 bases, with 13 bases separating them. The length of the CDR3 is 14 residues. CDR3 DNA, as far as it was read: TGTGCCAGCAGCTTAGACGGAGGGGGAGTTGGC. Encoded protein: CASSLDGGGVG. The whole CDR3 reads CASSLDGGGVGYTF. Variable domain in full (rest from reference TRBV13 and TRBJ1-2): AAGVIQSPRHLIKEKRETATLKCYPIPRHDTVYWYQQGPGQDPQFLISFYEKMQSDKGSIPDRFSAQQFSDYHSELNMSSLELGDSALYFCASSLDGGGVGYTFGSGTRLTVV.

This clone registers medium-sized by frequency. From the germline J gene comes the end of the CDR3, since the read stops 3 residues before it. This chain connects TRBV19 to TRBJ2-6, with TRBD1 identical over 8 bases. The CDR3 covers 15 residues. V shed 5 bases and J 4 bases; nucleotides not matched to a gene: 4. Germline V CDR1 and CDR2: LNHDA, SQIVND (reference sequence). CDR3 DNA (partial): TGTGCCAGTAGTCTACAGGGGGAAGGGGCCAACGTC. It codes for CASSLQGEGANV. The entire CDR3 reads CASSLQGEGANVLTF.

Regarding this clone: The read halts 3 residues ahead of the CDR3 end, with the missing end drawn from the germline J gene. The chain has TRBV30 and TRBJ1-5; TRBD1 aligns across 9 bases. The CDR3 runs 18 residues. Trimming removed 2 bases from V and 4 bases from J; junction bases left unmatched: 15. Germline V gene data show CDR1 as GTSNPN and CDR2 as SVGIG (reference sequence). CDR3 amino acids: CAWSPKWGQGIGNQPQHF. Incomplete CDR3 DNA: TGTGCCTGGAGTCCCAAGTGGGGACAGGGAATAGGGAATCAGCCC. The variable domain in full, with the rest retrieved from reference TRBV30 and TRBJ1-5, is SQTIHQWPATLVQPVGSPLSLECTVEGTSNPNLYWYRQAAGRGLQLLFYSVGIGQISSEVPQNLSASRPQDRQFILSSKKLLLSDSGFYLCAWSPKWGQGIGNQPQHFGDGTRLSIL.

As for this clone: The sequence runs out 3 residues before the end of the CDR3; the remainder is reconstructed from the germline J gene. The gene calls are TRBV6-2 or TRBV6-3 and TRBJ2-7; 7 bases fit TRBD1. The length of the CDR3 is 14 residues. CDR1 is MNHEY and CDR2 is SVGEGT in the germline V gene. The ends lost 5 bases at V and 1 base at J; junction bases unmatched: 5. CDR3 DNA (partial): TGTGCCAGCAGTAATGTCAGGGGGTCCTACGAG. This gives the protein CASSNVRGSYE. The whole CDR3 protein is CASSNVRGSYEQYF.

As regards this clone: The read finishes 3 residues shy of the CDR3 end, and the germline J gene is used to complete it. J is TRBJ1-2 and V is TRBV7-9, with D tentatively TRBD1 (6 bases). The V gene lost 4 bases and the J gene lost 6 bases, with 18 bases spanning the gap. Germline V gene lookup returns CDR1 SEHNR and CDR2 FQNEAQ (reference sequence). The CDR3 has 15 amino acids. This CDR3 is CASSSSALGGNGYTF. The CDR3 DNA, read in part, is TGTGCCAGCAGCTCCTCCGCTCTTGGGGGCAATGGC.

Worth noting for this clone: The CDR3 is cut off 3 residues early in the read; its end comes from the germline J gene. The chain combines TRBV7-2 with TRBJ1-2; D may be TRBD1 (5 bases). The V gene's germline CDR1 is SGHTA and CDR2 FQGNSA. This CDR3 spans 15 amino acids. The DNA read from the CDR3 is TGTGCCAGCAGCTTAGGTCCAGGGAGCTCCTACGAC. Its protein product is CASSLGPGSSYD. The CDR3 in full is CASSLGPGSSYDYTF.

Concerning this clone: The observed sequence ends 3 residues before the CDR3 terminus, with the missing tail filled in from the germline J gene. The V and J genes are TRBV7-8 and TRBJ1-6, with D maybe TRBD1 (6 bases). Trimming removed 1 base from V and 6 bases from J, with 10 bases in between. This CDR3 is 15 amino acids long. Germline assignment: CDR1 SGHVS and CDR2 FQNEAQ. The CDR3 is CASSLGGQGNSPLHF. CDR3 DNA (partial): TGTGCCAGCAGCTTAGGGGGGCAGGGTAATTCACCC.

As for this clone: The CDR3 is cut off 3 residues early in the read; its end comes from the germline J gene. This chain links TRBV19 with TRBJ1-2; a weak D match, TRBD1 (5 bases). From germline, CDR1 is LNHDA and CDR2 SQIVND (reference sequence). The CDR3 contains 16 residues. Here the CDR3 reads CASSTSGGSSYNDYTF. The CDR3 DNA, read in part, is TGTGCCAGTAGTACTAGCGGGGGGAGCTCCTACAATGAC.

Comment on this clone: Sequencing ends 3 residues short of the CDR3 end; the germline J gene provides the rest. The gene calls are TRBV29-1 and TRBJ1-1, with D perhaps TRBD1 (5 bases). Trimming cost V 6 bases and J 0 bases, with 11 bases left between them. This CDR3 contains 13 residues. Germline lookup yields CDR1 SQVTM and CDR2 ANQGSEA. The CDR3 DNA, read in part, is TGCAGCGTACAGACAGACATGAACACTGAA. Its translation: CSVQTDMNTE. The complete CDR3 reads CSVQTDMNTEAFF.

Worth noting for this clone: The CDR3 end falls 3 residues outside the read, so it is completed with the germline J gene. The chain employs TRBV6-2 or TRBV6-3 and TRBJ1-2; TRBD1 aligns across 7 bases. There are 14 residues in the CDR3. The germline CDR1 and CDR2 sequences are MNHEY and SVGEGT. Incomplete CDR3 DNA: TGTGCCAGCAGGCAGTCCGGGACAGCCTACGAC. It encodes CASRQSGTAYD. The entire CDR3 sequence reads CASRQSGTAYDYTF.

Note on this clone: The read ends 3 residues early relative to the CDR3; the germline J gene fills the gap. The rearrangement joins TRBV6-1 to TRBJ1-1; 9 bases fit TRBD1. The V gene's germline CDR1 is MNHNS and CDR2 SASEGT. The trim removed 2 bases at V and 6 bases at J, leaving 10 bases unmatched. The CDR3 totals 16 residues. The CDR3 spells CASSEPGGTGRSEAFF. The part of the CDR3 DNA that was read is TGTGCCAGCAGTGAACCCGGGGGGACAGGGCGGTCTGAA.

Comments on this clone: The CDR3 end is not reached by the read, which stops 3 residues before it; the germline J gene fills it in. The gene calls are TRBV2 and TRBJ1-4; D gene uncertain. The germline CDR1 and CDR2 sequences are SNHLY and FYNNEI. This CDR3 region has 11 residues. Trimming shortened V by 8 bases and J by 8 bases, and 9 bases separated the two germline ends. CDR3 DNA, as far as it was read: TGTGCCAGCTGGTTTCGGGAAAAA. Amino acid sequence: CASWFREK. The entire CDR3 sequence reads CASWFREKLFF.

A word on this clone: The sequence runs out 3 residues before the end of the CDR3; the remainder is reconstructed from the germline J gene. The chain is built from TRBV5-6 and TRBJ2-7, with 10 bases identical to TRBD1. CDR1 is SGHDT, CDR2 YYEEEE, per germline. With V trimmed by 0 bases and J by 6 bases, 3 bases remained unmatched. CDR3 length: 14 residues. Incomplete CDR3 DNA: TGTGCCAGCAGCTTGGAAGGGACAGGGGTCGAG. It encodes CASSLEGTGVE. The whole CDR3 protein reads CASSLEGTGVEQYF.

A note on this clone: The read comes to an end 3 residues before the CDR3 does, leaving the germline J gene to fill in the end. The chain recombines TRBV5-6 with TRBJ1-6; possibly TRBD1 for D (5 bases). The CDR3 sequence is 15 residues long. CDR1 is SGHDT and CDR2 is YYEEEE in the germline V gene. Trimming took off 1 base at V and 9 bases at J, with 14 bases between the two ends. Here the CDR3 reads CASSLRRGMRSPLHF. The CDR3 DNA, read in part, is TGTGCCAGCAGCTTGAGGAGGGGAATGCGTTCACCC.

Worth noting for this clone: The observed sequence ends 3 residues before the CDR3 terminus, with the missing tail filled in from the germline J gene. This chain connects TRBV5-1 to TRBJ2-7, with 9 positions matching TRBD2. CDR1 and CDR2 from the germline V gene are SGHRS and YFSETQ. Trimming cost V 1 base and J 0 bases; bases outside gene matches: 8. This CDR3 spans 17 amino acids. The CDR3 spells CASSLLPSGADSYEQYF. CDR3 bases read: TGCGCCAGCAGCTTGCTCCCTAGCGGGGCCGACTCCTACGAG. The complete variable domain, with remaining parts taken from reference TRBV5-1 and TRBJ2-7, reads KAGVTQTPRYLIKTRGQQVTLSCSPISGHRSVSWYQQTPGQGLQFLFEYFSETQRNKGNFPGRFSGRQFSNSRSEMNVSTLELGDSALYLCASSLLPSGADSYEQYFGPGTRLTVT.

Worth noting for this clone: The CDR3 extends 3 residues past the end of the read, so its final part is completed from the germline J gene. V usage is TRBV19 and J usage is TRBJ1-1, with a weak D call TRBD1 (5 bases). V was clipped by 5 bases and J by 0 bases, with 10 bases between them. Germline assignment: CDR1 LNHDA and CDR2 SQIVND (reference sequence). The CDR3 covers 14 residues. CDR3 DNA (partial): TGTGCCAGTAGTCCGGGGGGGTTGAACACTGAA. It translates to CASSPGGLNTE. From start to end, the CDR3 is CASSPGGLNTEAFF.

Note on this clone: The sequenced fragment ends 3 residues before the CDR3 boundary, so the rest is inferred from the germline J gene. The genes are TRBV7-6 and TRBJ2-5, with 9 bases lining up with TRBD2. This CDR3 comprises 16 residues. V was pared by 2 bases and J by 4 bases, with 8 bases of the junction left unmatched. The germline CDR1 and CDR2 sequences are SGHVS and FNYEAQ. CDR3 DNA (partial): TGTGCCAGCAGCTTACCGGGCGGGGGGGCCCCAGAGACC. This gives the protein CASSLPGGGAPET. The full CDR3 reads CASSLPGGGAPETQYF.

Regarding this clone: The CDR3 goes on 3 residues after the read ends, and that part is filled in from the germline J gene. The chain employs TRBV19 and TRBJ1-5; TRBD1 might be the D (6 bases). The length of the CDR3 is 14 residues. V lost 1 base and J 4 bases, leaving 8 bases between the germline ends. Germline CDR1 and CDR2: LNHDA and SQIVND (reference sequence). This CDR3 reads CASSIAGENQPQHF. The part of the CDR3 DNA that was read is TGTGCCAGTAGTATAGCAGGGGAAAATCAGCCC.

About this clone: The read finishes 3 residues shy of the CDR3 end, and the germline J gene is used to complete it. This chain links TRBV19 with TRBJ1-2; D unresolved. CDR3 length: 13 residues. Germline V gene lookup returns CDR1 LNHDA and CDR2 SQIVND (reference sequence). Trimming pared 3 bases from V and 0 bases from J, leaving 5 bases between. The CDR3 sequence: CASSIPPNYGYTF. The DNA read from the CDR3 is TGTGCCAGTAGTATCCCTCCTAACTATGGC.

The CDR3 loop reads CAWSLPTGGLTEAFF. CDR3 DNA (partial): TGTGCCTGGAGTCTGCCGACAGGGGGCCTCACTGAA. The chain uses TRBV30 and TRBJ1-1, with 10 bases lining up with TRBD1. Sequencing ends 3 residues short of the CDR3 end; the germline J gene provides the rest. The V gene's germline CDR1 is GTSNPN and CDR2 SVGIG (reference sequence). The V gene end was trimmed by 2 bases and the J gene end by 4 bases; junction bases not matched to a gene: 7. The CDR3 spans 15 residues.

On this clone: The DNA ends 3 residues before the CDR3 does, and the rest of the CDR3 is filled in from the germline J gene. The J gene is TRBJ2-1, the V gene TRBV6-4, with 14 bases lining up with TRBD2. The CDR3 contains 16 residues. V shed 4 bases, J shed 7 bases, and the junction held 6 bases outside the gene matches. The V gene's germline CDR1 is MRHNA and CDR2 SNTAGT. CDR3 residues: CASSAGTSGGKNEQFF. The covered CDR3 bases are TGTGCCAGCAGTGCCGGGACTAGCGGGGGTAAAAATGAG.

With respect to this clone: The read stops 3 residues short of the end of the CDR3; the missing end is completed from the germline J gene. The chain carries TRBV18 and TRBJ1-4, with D perhaps TRBD1 (5 bases). Deletions cut 3 bases from V and 7 bases from J, with 12 bases between. Germline CDR1 KGHSH, CDR2 LQKENI. The CDR3 spans 14 residues. This chain's CDR3 is CASSPRGGSEKLFF. The DNA read from the CDR3 is TGTGCCAGCTCACCCCGTGGGGGGAGTGAAAAA.

With respect to this clone: The read is 3 residues too short to cover the CDR3 end, so that end is filled in from the germline J gene. Other DNA sequences in the sample encode the same CDR3. This chain links TRBV5-4 with TRBJ2-3; D uncertain. Trimming left V 0 bases short and J 5 bases short, with 4 bases between. CDR3 length: 12 amino acids. CDR1 and CDR2 (germline): SGHNT, YYREEE (reference sequence). Incomplete CDR3 DNA: TGTGCCAGCAGCTTGGCCGGAGATACG. This translates into CASSLAGDT. The CDR3 as a whole reads CASSLAGDTQYF.

About this clone: The CDR3 goes on 3 residues after the read ends, and that part is filled in from the germline J gene. The rearrangement links TRBV5-1 to TRBJ2-7, with a tentative D call TRBD1 (5 bases). The CDR3 sequence is 12 residues long. The germline V gene has CDR1 SGHRS and CDR2 YFSETQ. Trimming took 2 bases from V and 5 from J, leaving 8 bases between them. This CDR3 is CASSFLGDEQYF. CDR3 DNA (partial): TGCGCCAGCAGCTTTTTAGGGGACGAG.

About this clone: Read data end 3 residues before the CDR3 end; the end is taken from the germline J gene. The chain couples TRBV29-1 to TRBJ2-7, with D possibly matching TRBD1 (6 bases). Germline V gene lookup returns CDR1 SQVTM and CDR2 ANQGSEA. V was pared by 8 bases and J by 1 base, with 12 bases between. The CDR3 contains 12 residues. CDR3 bases read: TGCAGCTTTCAGGGACAATCCTACGAG. Translation: CSFQGQSYE. The whole CDR3 region reads CSFQGQSYEQYF.